The clone carrying this TCR beta chain showed up many times. The antigen remains unidentified. Time point indicated: patch test 1, 2 weeks after DPC sensitization. The treatment was: therapeutic diphenylcyclopropenone sensitization with weekly scalp DPC. This entry comes from a study of human T cells and chemical hapten exposure. V lost 1 base and J lost 6, with 8 bases in between. The CDR3 runs 14 residues. Germline-derived CDR1 and CDR2 are SGHNT and YYREEE (reference sequence). The library tagged individual cDNA molecules with unique molecular identifiers. TCRdb re-called the RACE reads with MiXCR, one entry per CDR3 protein. The sample records more than 70,000 distinct CDR3 sequences, 12% being singletons. Broader study findings: Because they had alopecia, donors may respond immunologically unlike healthy people.

The gene calls are TRBV5-4 and TRBJ1-6; D unclear. The sequences come from whole blood, collected in connection with sensitization to the hapten diphenylcyclopropenone (DPC). The source of this sequence is a woman in her fifties or sixties with alopecia areata. Some clones in this sample may be carry-over from other donors' samples. The CDR3 spells CASSLRAPNSPLHF. The CDR3, as DNA: TGTGCCAGCAGCTTGAGGGCACCTAATTCACCCCTCCACTTT.